These 17 T cell receptor beta chains originate from one sample sequenced in a study of blood T cell repertoires in COVID-19. TCRdb's copy holds only in-frame clones and misses some; the assay was immunoSEQ multiplex PCR. In the table there are a few hundred thousand clones, around 90% of which are singletons. Sequences were obtained from peripheral blood. These receptors came from a young adult with COVID-19, enrolled during active disease.

The chain combines TRBV6-5 with TRBJ2-3, with D possibly being TRBD2 (6 bases). CDR1 is MNHEY, CDR2 SVGAGI, per germline. V lost 0 bases and J 2 bases, leaving 12 bases between the germline ends. The CDR3 is 16 residues long. This CDR3 is CASSYSNGGNTDTQYF. For the CDR3, the DNA is TGTGCCAGCAGTTACTCGAACGGAGGGAACACAGATACGCAGTATTTT.

The chain couples TRBV19 to TRBJ1-1; 10 bases fit TRBD1. Trimming at V came to 6 bases and at J to 7 bases, leaving 17 bases not matched to a gene. The germline V gene encodes CDR1 LNHDA and CDR2 SQIVND (reference sequence). This CDR3 has 17 amino acids. The CDR3 DNA follows: TGTGCCAGTAGGACCGGACAGGGGGGTGGCGTTTGGCATGAAGCTTTCTTT. This encodes CASRTGQGGGVWHEAFF. The complete variable domain, with remaining parts taken from reference TRBV19 and TRBJ1-1, reads DGGITQSPKYLFRKEGQNVTLSCEQNLNHDAMYWYRQDPGQGLRLIYYSQIVNDFQKGDIAEGYSVSREKKESFPLTVTSAQKNPTAFYLCASRTGQGGGVWHEAFFGQGTRLTVV.

This clone was seen a handful of times. The genes are TRBV20-1 and TRBJ2-3; TRBD1 might be the D (6 bases). The V gene lost 6 bases and the J gene lost 6 bases, with 10 bases spanning the gap. Germline assignment: CDR1 DFQATT and CDR2 SNEGSKA (reference sequence). The CDR3 contains 11 residues. Here the CDR3 reads CSAARGDTQYF. The CDR3 nucleotides are TGCAGTGCCGCTAGGGGGGATACGCAGTATTTT.

The sample holds one count of this clone. The genes are TRBV7-9 and TRBJ1-3; 9 bases map to TRBD1. Germline V lookup: CDR1 SEHNR, CDR2 FQNEAQ (reference sequence). V was clipped by 4 bases and J by 5 bases; unmatched bases: 9. The length of the CDR3 is 16 residues. Written as DNA, the CDR3 is TGTGCCAGCAGCTCCGATCTCGGGACAGGGAGAAACACCATATATTTT. Translated: CASSSDLGTGRNTIYF.

Here the CDR3 DNA reads TGTGCCAGCTACTCCCATGTTGAGCAGTTCTTC. It encodes CASYSHVEQFF. The chain combines TRBV7-2 with TRBJ2-1, with D unresolved. Trimming left V 8 bases short and J 9 bases short, with 11 bases between. Germline assignment: CDR1 SGHTA and CDR2 FQGNSA. This CDR3 is built from 11 residues.

The V call is TRBV9, the J call TRBJ2-7; 9 bases agree with TRBD1. V dropped 2 bases and J dropped 7; count of bases not matched to a gene: 4. The V gene's germline CDR1 is SGDLS and CDR2 YYNGEE. The CDR3 spans 13 residues. Here the CDR3 reads CASSVSGTGEQYF. In DNA, the CDR3 is TGTGCCAGCAGCGTGTCCGGGACAGGGGAGCAGTACTTC.

This clone was found a few times. This chain joins TRBV5-6 and TRBJ1-5; no reliable D call. The germline V gene encodes CDR1 SGHDT and CDR2 YYEEEE. Trimming removed 0 bases at V and 6 bases at J, with 10 bases between. This CDR3 spans 14 amino acids. The CDR3 DNA reads TGTGCCAGCAGCTTGGCCGGGTCTGTTCAGCCCCAGCATTTT. Translating it yields CASSLAGSVQPQHF. Full variable domain (outside the CDR3, taken from reference TRBV5-6 and TRBJ1-5): DAGVTQSPTHLIKTRGQQVTLRCSPKSGHDTVSWYQQALGQGPQFIFQYYEEEERQRGNFPDRFSGHQFPNYSSELNVNALLLGDSALYLCASSLAGSVQPQHFGDGTRLSIL.

V gene TRBV2 combines with J gene TRBJ1-2; D unresolved. The germline V and J ends were trimmed by 7 bases and 4 bases, with 16 bases remaining between them. The V gene's germline CDR1 is SNHLY and CDR2 FYNNEI. The CDR3 extends over 14 amino acids. CDR3 nucleotides: TGTGCCAGCACCGGAGCGTATTCTAGCTATGGCTACACCTTC. As protein: CASTGAYSSYGYTF. Supplemented by reference TRBV2 and TRBJ1-2, the full variable domain reads EPEVTQTPSHQVTQMGQEVILRCVPISNHLYFYWYRQILGQKVEFLVSFYNNEISEKSEIFDDQFSVERPDGSNFTLKIRSTKLEDSAMYFCASTGAYSSYGYTFGSGTRLTVV.

V and J are TRBV27 and TRBJ2-1, with 15 bases matching TRBD2. Losses at the gene ends were 4 bases for V and 6 bases for J; bases not matched to a gene: 4. CDR1 MNHEY and CDR2 SMNVEV come from the germline V gene (reference sequence). The length of the CDR3 is 16 residues. CDR3 region: CASSSQGLAGGNEQFF. The CDR3 region has the DNA TGTGCCAGCAGTTCCCAGGGACTAGCGGGAGGCAATGAGCAGTTCTTC.

The chain joins TRBV27 to TRBJ2-7; 9 bases are a match to TRBD1. Germline V gives CDR1 MNHEY, CDR2 SMNVEV (reference sequence). Unmatched junction bases numbered 5, after V lost 3 bases and J lost 5 bases. The CDR3 is made up of 14 amino acids. The CDR3 sequence is CASSFQDRGNEQYF. In DNA, the CDR3 is TGTGCCAGCAGTTTCCAGGACAGGGGAAACGAGCAGTACTTC.

In regard to this clone: Germline is not matched at one junction end, which may reflect a read error. This chain's CDR3 is CASSSTRTDPPEAQYF. The CDR3 DNA reads TGTGCCAGCAGCTCGACCAGGACAGACCCCCCAGAGGCCCAGTACTTC. V usage is TRBV7-9 and J usage is TRBJ2-5, with D perhaps matching TRBD1 (6 bases). This CDR3 is built from 16 residues. The V gene's germline CDR1 is SEHNR and CDR2 FQNEAQ (reference sequence).

The CDR3 is CASSDVGQGVEKLFF. CDR3 bases: TGTGCCAGCAGCGACGTCGGGCAGGGGGTTGAAAAACTGTTTTTT. The chain recombines TRBV3-1 (or the pseudogene TRBV3-2) with TRBJ1-4, with 7 bases matching TRBD1. The V gene end was trimmed by 5 bases and the J gene end by 7 bases; junction bases not matched to a gene: 10. The CDR3 consists of 15 residues. Germline assignment: CDR1 LGHDT and CDR2 YNNKEL (reference sequence).

This chain joins TRBV6-5 and TRBJ2-7, with 9 bases fitting TRBD1. The V gene end was trimmed by 6 bases and the J gene end by 3 bases; junction bases not matched to a gene: 9. CDR1 is MNHEY, CDR2 SVGAGI, per germline. The CDR3 totals 15 residues. The CDR3 sequence: CASRAGTGPNYEQYF. CDR3 DNA sequence: TGTGCCAGCAGGGCCGGGACAGGGCCTAACTACGAGCAGTACTTC.

The rearrangement uses TRBV24-1 and TRBJ1-5; a possible D gene is TRBD1 (5 bases). The CDR3 runs to 15 residues. V was trimmed by 5 bases and J by 2 bases, leaving 12 bases between them. Germline loops: CDR1 KGHDR, CDR2 SFDVKD. The CDR3 loop reads CATSVCQGGNQPQHF. DNA of the CDR3: TGTGCCACCAGTGTGTGCCAGGGCGGCAATCAGCCCCAGCATTTT.

The chain is built from TRBV7-2 and TRBJ1-5; 7 nucleotides line up with TRBD1. This CDR3 spans 15 amino acids. Germline lookup yields CDR1 SGHTA and CDR2 FQGNSA. The V and J ends lost 5 bases and 8 bases, in that order; junction bases with no gene match: 12. CDR3 sequence reads: CASSLTTGLGEPQHF. The DNA of the CDR3 is TGTGCCAGCAGCCTCACGACAGGGTTGGGTGAGCCCCAGCATTTT. Full variable domain (outside the CDR3, taken from reference TRBV7-2 and TRBJ1-5): GAGVSQSPSNKVTEKGKDVELRCDPISGHTALYWYRQSLGQGLEFLIYFQGNSAPDKSGLPSDRFSAERTGGSVSTLTIQRTQQEDSAVYLCASSLTTGLGEPQHFGDGTRLSIL.

The gene calls are TRBV9 and TRBJ2-7; TRBD2 matches at 10 bases. With V trimmed by 4 bases and J by 6 bases, 7 bases remained unmatched. CDR3 length: 14 residues. The V gene's germline CDR1 is SGDLS and CDR2 YYNGEE. The CDR3 nucleotides read TGTGCCAGCAGCCCAAGAGCGGGAGGGCTCGAGCAGTACTTC. Translated: CASSPRAGGLEQYF.

The rearrangement uses TRBV5-1 and TRBJ2-2, with a weak D call TRBD2 (5 bases). Germline lookup yields CDR1 SGHRS and CDR2 YFSETQ. V lost 0 bases to trimming and J lost 1 base, with 7 bases between them. This CDR3 is built from 15 residues. The CDR3 protein is CASSLEGRNTGELFF. CDR3 in DNA: TGCGCCAGCAGCTTGGAAGGGAGGAACACCGGGGAGCTGTTTTTT.